A single TCR beta chain is shown here with its context. This entry comes from a study of blood T cell repertoires in COVID-19. As for the study in general: Some COVID-19 samples were acute and others convalescent; all came from the United States, Italy and Spain. Sources were T cells, B-cell-depleted T cells, or PBMCs; the material itself was cDNA or gDNA.

The CDR3 covers 17 residues. From germline, CDR1 is ENHRY and CDR2 SYGVKD. V dropped 4 bases and J dropped 2; count of bases not matched to a gene: 10. Authors' methods: Amplification with reference gene primers provided the estimates of nucleated cell counts. Measured with immunoSEQ multiplex PCR; TCRdb has only the in-frame clones, and not every one. V and J calls and clone size are copied from that table; D and trimming were computed from the DNA. The table lists around 56,000 clones, around four fifths of them singletons. Input material: peripheral blood. This TCR was recovered from a woman aged 50 to 65 with active or convalescent COVID-19. J is TRBJ2-1 and V is TRBV10-3; 8 bases line up with TRBD2. CDR3 region: CAISGLSGGRTYNEQFF. CDR3 nucleotide sequence: TGTGCCATCAGTGGACTCTCGGGAGGGAGGACCTACAATGAGCAGTTCTTC.